Listed here are 4 T cell receptor beta chains from one sample, sequenced in a study of type 1 regulatory T cells. Overall study findings and caveats: Compared with non-Tr1 cells, Tr1 cells showed a narrower TCR repertoire.

These receptors' targets are unknown. TCRdb re-derived calls from the reads in MiXCR, one entry per CDR3 protein. The data contain 65,000 to 80,000 distinct CDR3 sequences, under 25% of them singletons. Material for sequencing was cultured type 1 regulatory T (Tr1) cells, either the whole culture or a sorted fraction (not recorded which). The origin of the receptors is a human donor in good health.

This chain joins TRBV7-6 and TRBJ2-7; D is unresolved. V dropped 5 bases and J dropped 0 bases, with 11 bases sitting between them. The CDR3 extends over 14 amino acids. The germline CDR1 and CDR2 sequences are SGHVS and FNYEAQ. CDR3 nucleotides: TGTGCCAGCAGCGAAAGACCCGACTCCTACGAGCAGTACTTC. It encodes CASSERPDSYEQYF.

This chain connects TRBV7-3 to TRBJ2-1; the match to TRBD2 covers 12 bases. Germline V gene sequence: CDR1 SGHTA, CDR2 FQGTGA. This CDR3 comprises 15 residues. V was pared by 5 bases and J by 3 bases, with 2 bases of the junction left unmatched. The CDR3 nucleotides read TGTGCCAGCAGCACTAGCGGGGGGCTCTACAATGAGCAGTTCTTC. Translation: CASSTSGGLYNEQFF.

This clonotype occurred a few times. The chain links TRBV20-1 to TRBJ1-1; TRBD1 might be the D (5 bases). This CDR3 is 12 amino acids long. Trimming cost V 4 bases and J 3 bases, with 9 bases left between them. Germline V gene data show CDR1 as DFQATT and CDR2 as SNEGSKA (reference sequence). CDR3 loop: CSATGRYTEAFF. The CDR3 DNA reads as TGCAGTGCTACAGGGAGGTACACTGAAGCTTTCTTT.

The chain is built from TRBV20-1 and TRBJ1-1; 10 bases line up with TRBD1. The V gene end was trimmed by 3 bases and the J gene end by 11 bases; junction bases not matched to a gene: 9. Germline V lookup: CDR1 DFQATT, CDR2 SNEGSKA (reference sequence). This CDR3 spans 13 amino acids. The CDR3 DNA sequence: TGCAGTGCTAGGGTCGCCGGGACAGGGGTCGCTTTCTTT. Translating it yields CSARVAGTGVAFF.